This entry concerns a single T cell receptor beta chain. Its antigen remains unidentified. These data belong to a study of T cells expressing NK-cell markers. For the study at large: Out of eight donors sequenced, seven tested HCMV-seropositive and the remaining one seronegative.

Study results and caveats: Dominant NKG2C+ clonotypes were found to form roughly 1.0-7.0% of CD8+ T cells in a handful of donors.

There are 14 residues in the CDR3. Germline CDR1 LNHDA, CDR2 SQIVND (reference sequence). UMI-tagged 5'RACE template switching yielded the TCR beta cDNA. After re-calling the 5' RACE reads, TCRdb lists one entry per CDR3 protein, DNA absent. Its table records some 150,000 distinct CDR3 sequences. Sample: blood T cells: a sorted CD56 or NKG2C T cell subset, CD4+ or CD8+ T cells, or bulk PBMC T cells (not recorded which). The sequence was obtained from a man aged 18 to 29 in good health. V and J are TRBV19 and TRBJ2-7; TCRdb's D call, TRBD1, is unchecked because there is no DNA. CDR3 sequence: CASRPGTVNYEQYF.